This TCR beta chain derives from a study of cytomegalovirus exposure and HLA in healthy donors. Whole-study results and caveats: Reports credit the classifier with highly specific, highly sensitive diagnosis of cytomegalovirus status. The study recorded fewer than 200 TCR beta chains that were cytomegalovirus-associated. Rare sequences made up most TCRs, while some public TCRs were found in many donors.

Germline assignment: CDR1 MNHNS and CDR2 SASEGT. The trim removed 4 bases at V and 3 bases at J, leaving 4 bases unmatched. The CDR3 length is 14 residues. As regards this clone: Its antigen is still unknown.

The approximately 120-subject validation cohort, separate from the 666-subject first cohort, included the donors. Data came from immunoSEQ multiplex PCR; TCRdb stores just in-frame clones and leaves some out. The data hold roughly 200,000 clones, with more than 75% observed a single time. The TCR was taken from a man aged 25 to 45 in good health and CMV-seropositive. The chain links TRBV6-1 to TRBJ2-7; TRBD1 agrees at 9 bases. Material: PBMCs. CDR3 sequence (DNA): TGTGCCAGCAGTGTTTCGGGACAGGGCTACGAGCAGTACTTC. It translates to CASSVSGQGYEQYF.